This T cell receptor (beta chain) was sequenced in a study of blood T cell repertoires in COVID-19. This clone was observed a handful of times. Repertoires were generated with immunoSEQ multiplex PCR, while TCRdb's copy carries only in-frame clones and drops some. This table has 250,000 to 300,000 clones, about nine tenths appearing once. There are 18 residues in the CDR3. Germline values: CDR1 SGDLS, CDR2 YYNGEE. Unmatched junction bases numbered 9, after V lost 3 bases and J lost 0 bases. The chain has TRBV9 and TRBJ2-3; TRBD2 matches 11 bases. The sequence was collected from a woman between 40 and 50 years old with acute COVID-19. The source material was PBMCs or T cells enriched from blood (not recorded which). CDR3 nucleotide sequence: TGTGCCAGCAGCGGGGCTAGCGGGGGGCCAAAAAGCACAGATACGCAGTATTTT. Amino acid sequence: CASSGASGGPKSTDTQYF.